This entry concerns a single TCR beta chain. Its antigen remains unidentified. The CDR3 length is 16 residues. The V gene lost 5 bases and the J gene lost 0 bases, with 11 bases spanning the gap. The V gene's germline CDR1 is SGHVS and CDR2 FNYEAQ. This sample was taken from a study of cytomegalovirus exposure and HLA in healthy donors. Whole-study context: The study placed 70% to 85% of its approximately 400 genotyped donors in the Caucasian-associated ancestry cluster.

Primers included in the PCR were 60 Vbeta and 13 Jbeta primers. The protocol was immunoSEQ multiplex PCR, while the TCRdb copy is restricted to in-frame clones and leaves out a portion. This table has around 150,000 clones, about 80% appearing once. Overall study results and limits: A later analysis linked a missense variant in DCLRE1C to the trimming of TCR beta V and J genes. The analysis excluded some indistinguishable V segments, including TRBV6-2 and TRBV6-3. Despite most TCR sequences being rare, some public TCRs occurred in many donors.

The sequencing sample was made of PBMCs. This TCR was recovered from a young man in good health and CMV-seropositive. The chain has TRBV7-6 and TRBJ1-6; D not certain. The CDR3 coding sequence is TGTGCCAGCAGCCGGAGGGCTAGCTCCTATAATTCACCCCTCCACTTT. As protein: CASSRRASSYNSPLHF.